Listed below are T cell receptor beta chains from one sample, sequenced in a study of neurological immune-mediated disorders. TCRdb re-called the 5' RACE reads with MiXCR, one entry per CDR3 protein. The sample comprises about 46,000 distinct CDR3 sequences, 1.5% to 2% of which are singletons, and roughly 2.1% rests with the top ten. Sequenced: PBMCs. These receptor sequences come from a woman in her thirties or forties with multiple sclerosis. CDR3s include the opening cysteine and the closing phenylalanine or tryptophan. D genes are given only for firm matches. Rows may omit the clone size; those that give it use once, few, many or a size class.

j_gene: TRBJ1-4; v_gene: TRBV5-1; d_gene: TRBD1; abundance: many; CDR3nt: TGCGCCAGCAGTGTTGGGACAGCCTCCAATGAAAAACTGTTTTTT; CDR3aa: CASSVGTASNEKLFF
j_gene: TRBJ2-3; v_gene: TRBV29-1; d_gene: .; abundance: many; CDR3nt: TGCAGCGTTGAAGATCGGGGAGTAGGAGCAGATACGCAGTATTTT; CDR3aa: CSVEDRGVGADTQYF
j_gene: TRBJ1-1; v_gene: TRBV6-5; d_gene: .; abundance: many; CDR3nt: TGTGCCAGCAGCTCCCTCACAGGGGAAGCTTTCTTT; CDR3aa: CASSSLTGEAFF
j_gene: TRBJ2-1; v_gene: TRBV20-1; d_gene: .; abundance: many; CDR3nt: TGCAGTGCGCCTGGTCTCAGCGCGGGGAATGAGCAGTTCTTC; CDR3aa: CSAPGLSAGNEQFF
j_gene: TRBJ1-3; v_gene: TRBV5-1; d_gene: .; abundance: many; CDR3nt: TGCGCCAGCAGCTCCGCCGGGACCTCTGGAAACACCATATATTTT; CDR3aa: CASSSAGTSGNTIYF
j_gene: TRBJ2-5; v_gene: TRBV12-3/TRBV12-4; d_gene: TRBD1; abundance: many; CDR3nt: TGTGCCAGCAGTCCACCGGGACAGAAGGGGACCAAGTACTTC; CDR3aa: CASSPPGQKGTKYF
j_gene: TRBJ1-1; v_gene: TRBV20-1; d_gene: .; abundance: many; CDR3nt: TGCAGTGCCGGACAAGGGGTCCCTGAAGCTTTCTTT; CDR3aa: CSAGQGVPEAFF
j_gene: TRBJ2-3; v_gene: TRBV7-2; d_gene: .; abundance: many; CDR3nt: TGTGCCAGCAGCTTTAGGGGCCAGGGGATATATGGCACAGATACGCAGTATTTT; CDR3aa: CASSFRGQGIYGTDTQYF
j_gene: TRBJ1-4; v_gene: TRBV5-1; d_gene: .; abundance: many; CDR3nt: TGCGCCAGCAGCTTAGGCAGGGTTAATGAAAAACTGTTTTTT; CDR3aa: CASSLGRVNEKLFF
j_gene: TRBJ1-5; v_gene: TRBV4-1; d_gene: .; abundance: many; CDR3nt: TGCGCCAGCAGCCAAGCGGGCCTCAGGATGCAGCCCCAGCATTTT; CDR3aa: CASSQAGLRMQPQHF
j_gene: TRBJ2-7; v_gene: TRBV27; d_gene: .; abundance: many; CDR3nt: TGTGCCAGCAGCCCCGCACTCGTTCTCGAGCAGTACTTC; CDR3aa: CASSPALVLEQYF
j_gene: TRBJ1-2; v_gene: TRBV20-1; d_gene: .; abundance: many; CDR3nt: TGCAGTGCTAGTGGGGAGGTATCACTTAACTATGGCTACACCTTC; CDR3aa: CSASGEVSLNYGYTF
j_gene: TRBJ1-2; v_gene: TRBV6-6; d_gene: .; abundance: many; CDR3nt: TGTGCCAGCAGTTACATGGGGCAGAACTATGGCTACACCTTC; CDR3aa: CASSYMGQNYGYTF
j_gene: TRBJ2-1; v_gene: TRBV7-9; d_gene: .; abundance: many; CDR3nt: TGTGCCAGCAGCTTAATGGGGACCTACAATGAGCAGTTCTTC; CDR3aa: CASSLMGTYNEQFF
j_gene: TRBJ2-1; v_gene: TRBV10-2; d_gene: .; abundance: many; CDR3nt: TGCGCCACCTGGAACCTCACCCTCTCCAATGAGCAGTTCTTC; CDR3aa: CATWNLTLSNEQFF
j_gene: TRBJ1-1; v_gene: TRBV6-1; d_gene: .; abundance: many; CDR3nt: TGTGCCAGCAGTGAATCGGACATACCAAAGGCTTTCTTT; CDR3aa: CASSESDIPKAFF
j_gene: TRBJ2-7; v_gene: TRBV5-1; d_gene: .; abundance: many; CDR3nt: TGCGCCAGCAGCTTTTTATCTCCGAGGGGCGAGCAGTACTTC; CDR3aa: CASSFLSPRGEQYF
j_gene: TRBJ2-7; v_gene: TRBV5-8; d_gene: .; abundance: many; CDR3nt: TGTGCCAGCACACCCGGGACATTCTCCTACGAGCAGTACTTC; CDR3aa: CASTPGTFSYEQYF
j_gene: TRBJ1-1; v_gene: TRBV25-1; d_gene: .; abundance: many; CDR3nt: TGTGCCAGCGGATTAGGAACGGGGACTGAAGCTTTCTTT; CDR3aa: CASGLGTGTEAFF
j_gene: TRBJ2-2; v_gene: TRBV10-3; d_gene: TRBD1; abundance: many; CDR3nt: TGTGCCATCAAAAGGACAGGGGCGAACACCGGGGAGCTGTTTTTT; CDR3aa: CAIKRTGANTGELFF
j_gene: TRBJ2-3; v_gene: TRBV5-1; d_gene: TRBD2; abundance: many; CDR3nt: TGCGCCAGCAGCTCCCCTAGCGGGGGGGCAGATACGCAGTATTTT; CDR3aa: CASSSPSGGADTQYF
j_gene: TRBJ1-5; v_gene: TRBV5-1; d_gene: .; abundance: many; CDR3nt: TGCGCCAGCAGGGAGGGGGGCGGACAGCCCCAGCATTTT; CDR3aa: CASREGGGQPQHF
j_gene: TRBJ2-7; v_gene: TRBV20-1; d_gene: .; abundance: many; CDR3nt: TGCAGTGCCCTCCAGACTAGCTCCTACGAGCAGTACTTC; CDR3aa: CSALQTSSYEQYF
j_gene: TRBJ2-2; v_gene: TRBV20-1; d_gene: .; abundance: many; CDR3nt: TGCAGTGCTAGGCCCGGATCGAACACCGGGGAGCTGTTTTTT; CDR3aa: CSARPGSNTGELFF
j_gene: TRBJ1-5; v_gene: TRBV7-2; d_gene: .; abundance: many; CDR3nt: TGTGCCAGCAGCCCCCAAGGGGTTGTGTTCCAGCCCCAGCATTTT; CDR3aa: CASSPQGVVFQPQHF
j_gene: TRBJ2-3; v_gene: TRBV5-1; d_gene: TRBD2; abundance: many; CDR3nt: TGCGCCAGCAGCTTGGAACTAGCGGGGCATACGCAGTATTTT; CDR3aa: CASSLELAGHTQYF
j_gene: TRBJ2-1; v_gene: TRBV20-1; d_gene: .; abundance: many; CDR3nt: TGCAGTGCTAATAGTGGGGGAACCTACAATGAGCAGTTCTTC; CDR3aa: CSANSGGTYNEQFF
j_gene: TRBJ1-4; v_gene: TRBV20-1; d_gene: .; abundance: many; CDR3nt: TGCAGTGCGCCTCTAGGAGGGGCGCATGAAAAACTGTTTTTT; CDR3aa: CSAPLGGAHEKLFF
j_gene: TRBJ1-2; v_gene: TRBV20-1; d_gene: .; abundance: many; CDR3nt: TGCAGTGTCCCAGAGACTGCGGCGAACTATGGCTACACCTTC; CDR3aa: CSVPETAANYGYTF
j_gene: TRBJ1-5; v_gene: TRBV20-1; d_gene: TRBD1; abundance: many; CDR3nt: TGCAGTGCGAGGCGACGGGACAGGGATAGGGGTAGCAATCAGCCCCAGCATTTT; CDR3aa: CSARRRDRDRGSNQPQHF
j_gene: TRBJ2-1; v_gene: TRBV5-1; d_gene: .; abundance: many; CDR3nt: TGCGCCAGCAGCTTGGGGACCAATGAGCAGTTCTTC; CDR3aa: CASSLGTNEQFF
j_gene: TRBJ2-3; v_gene: TRBV20-1; d_gene: TRBD1; abundance: many; CDR3nt: TGCAGTGCTAGAGAACAGGGGGCCCGATATACGCAGTATTTT; CDR3aa: CSAREQGARYTQYF
j_gene: TRBJ2-1; v_gene: TRBV5-6; d_gene: TRBD1; abundance: many; CDR3nt: TGTGCCAGCAGCTCGGCCGGGACAGAGAACAATGAGCAGTTCTTC; CDR3aa: CASSSAGTENNEQFF
j_gene: TRBJ1-5; v_gene: TRBV18; d_gene: .; abundance: .; CDR3nt: TGTGCCAGCTCGGTCTATTCGAGCAATCAGCCCCAGCATTTT; CDR3aa: CASSVYSSNQPQHF
j_gene: TRBJ1-2; v_gene: TRBV5-1; d_gene: .; abundance: many; CDR3nt: TGCGCCAGCAGCTTGGGCCAGCAGCTCTTCTATGGCTACACCTTC; CDR3aa: CASSLGQQLFYGYTF
j_gene: TRBJ2-2; v_gene: TRBV5-5; d_gene: TRBD1; abundance: many; CDR3nt: TGTGCCAGCAGCTCAATGGGACAGGGACCGACCGGGGAGCTGTTTTTT; CDR3aa: CASSSMGQGPTGELFF
j_gene: TRBJ2-7; v_gene: TRBV20-1; d_gene: .; abundance: many; CDR3nt: TGCAGTGCTAGAAGGGCCGGAGGGGGGCTCTCCTACGAGCAGTACTTC; CDR3aa: CSARRAGGGLSYEQYF
j_gene: TRBJ1-5; v_gene: TRBV5-1; d_gene: .; abundance: many; CDR3nt: TGCGCCAGCAGGATGGGGCCCCTCAGCAATCAGCCCCAGCATTTT; CDR3aa: CASRMGPLSNQPQHF
j_gene: TRBJ1-1; v_gene: TRBV6-6; d_gene: .; abundance: many; CDR3nt: TGTGCCAGCAGTTACCGCTCCAACACTGAAGCTTTCTTT; CDR3aa: CASSYRSNTEAFF
j_gene: TRBJ2-3; v_gene: TRBV12-3/TRBV12-4; d_gene: .; abundance: many; CDR3nt: TGTGCCAGCACCGATCACGGTCGGGATACGCAGTATTTT; CDR3aa: CASTDHGRDTQYF
j_gene: TRBJ1-6; v_gene: TRBV2; d_gene: .; abundance: many; CDR3nt: TGTGCCAGCAGTGAACAGGGGTCTAGGAATTCACCCCTCCACTTT; CDR3aa: CASSEQGSRNSPLHF
j_gene: TRBJ2-7; v_gene: TRBV20-1; d_gene: .; abundance: many; CDR3nt: TGCAGTGCTAACCGGGACGGGACCTACGAGCAGTACTTC; CDR3aa: CSANRDGTYEQYF
j_gene: TRBJ1-2; v_gene: TRBV11-2; d_gene: TRBD1; abundance: many; CDR3nt: TGTGCCAGCAGCTTCGGGACAGGGGGCTCTGGCTACACCTTC; CDR3aa: CASSFGTGGSGYTF
j_gene: TRBJ2-7; v_gene: TRBV6-5; d_gene: .; abundance: many; CDR3nt: TGTGCCAGCAGTTACGGGGGCGCGGTCTACGAGCAGTACTTC; CDR3aa: CASSYGGAVYEQYF
j_gene: TRBJ2-2; v_gene: TRBV11-2; d_gene: TRBD2; abundance: .; CDR3nt: TGTGCCAGCAGCACGAAGACTAGCGGGGGCGCGAACACCGGGGAGCTGTTTTTT; CDR3aa: CASSTKTSGGANTGELFF
j_gene: TRBJ1-1; v_gene: TRBV20-1; d_gene: .; abundance: many; CDR3nt: TGCAGTGCCCCGGACGATGGGGACACTGAAGCTTTCTTT; CDR3aa: CSAPDDGDTEAFF
j_gene: TRBJ2-1; v_gene: TRBV6-6; d_gene: TRBD1; abundance: many; CDR3nt: TGTGCCAGCAGTTACGGACAGGGACCTTTGAATGAGCAGTTCTTC; CDR3aa: CASSYGQGPLNEQFF
j_gene: TRBJ2-7; v_gene: TRBV5-1; d_gene: TRBD1; abundance: many; CDR3nt: TGCGCCAGCAGCCCTCGGGACAGGTTCGGCGAGCAGTACTTC; CDR3aa: CASSPRDRFGEQYF
j_gene: TRBJ2-7; v_gene: TRBV19; d_gene: .; abundance: many; CDR3nt: TGTGCCAGTAGAGGGTTCCGGGAGCAGTACTTC; CDR3aa: CASRGFREQYF
j_gene: TRBJ1-2; v_gene: TRBV5-8; d_gene: TRBD1; abundance: .; CDR3nt: TGTGCCAGCAGTCTTGACAGGGCAAATGGCTACACCTTC; CDR3aa: CASSLDRANGYTF
j_gene: TRBJ1-5; v_gene: TRBV2; d_gene: .; abundance: many; CDR3nt: TGTGCCAGCAGTGATACCGGGACGGGCAATCAGCCCCAGCATTTT; CDR3aa: CASSDTGTGNQPQHF